The rows below give T cell receptor beta chains drawn from one sample of a study of blood T cell repertoires in COVID-19. Assay: immunoSEQ multiplex PCR; the TCRdb copy retains only in-frame clones and omits some. The sample contains roughly 200,000 clones, about 80% of which appear only once. The sample taken for sequencing was peripheral blood. The receptors were sampled from a woman of 80 years or more with COVID-19, enrolled during active disease. CDR3s include the opening cysteine and the closing phenylalanine or tryptophan. A D gene is named only where the DNA matches it firmly. Clone size is stated in some rows and not others, as once, few, many or a class when expanded.

V	size	D	J	CDR3	DNA
TRBV12-3/TRBV12-4	NA	NA	TRBJ2-7	CASSSSRYEQYF	TGTGCCAGCAGTTCCTCCCGGTACGAGCAGTACTTC
TRBV28	NA	NA	TRBJ2-1	CASSSGPPENEQFF	TGTGCCAGCAGTTCGGGTCCGCCAGAGAATGAGCAGTTCTTC
TRBV15	once	NA	TRBJ1-5	CATRGDNNQPQHF	TGTGCCACCAGAGGGGACAACAATCAGCCCCAGCATTTT
TRBV29-1	NA	NA	TRBJ2-7	CSVGETYEQYF	TGCAGCGTTGGGGAGACCTACGAGCAGTACTTC
TRBV9	NA	NA	TRBJ2-5	CASTGSGQETQYF	TGTGCCTCAACAGGGTCGGGCCAAGAGACCCAGTACTTC
TRBV5-5	NA	NA	TRBJ2-6	CASSLGTSGANVLTF	TGTGCCAGCAGCTTGGGTACTTCTGGGGCCAACGTCCTGACTTTC
TRBV6-5	NA	NA	TRBJ1-6	CASGRGGAPLHF	TGTGCCAGCGGCCGGGGGGGCGCGCCCCTCCACTTT
TRBV28	NA	TRBD2	TRBJ2-3	CASRLAGASTDTQYF	TGTGCCAGCAGGTTAGCGGGAGCTAGCACAGATACGCAGTATTTT
TRBV25-1	NA	TRBD2	TRBJ2-3	CASKASGGHSGWYF	TGTGCCAGCAAGGCTAGCGGGGGGCATTCGGGGTGGTATTTT
TRBV6-4	NA	TRBD2	TRBJ2-1	CAAGGGYNEQFF	TGTGCCGCCGGGGGGGGCTACAATGAGCAGTTCTTC
TRBV5-5	NA	NA	TRBJ2-7	CASSPYSYEQYF	TGTGCCAGCAGCCCCTACTCCTACGAGCAGTACTTC
TRBV5-1	once	TRBD1	TRBJ2-7	CASSLGRGPRREQYF	TGCGCCAGCAGCTTGGGCAGGGGGCCCCGTCGCGAGCAGTACTTC
TRBV6-5	NA	NA	TRBJ1-2	CASTTANYGYTF	TGTGCCAGCACCACAGCTAACTATGGCTACACCTTC
TRBV19	NA	TRBD1	TRBJ2-6	CASTDRGHSGANVLTF	TGTGCCAGCACTGACAGGGGGCACTCTGGGGCCAACGTCCTGACTTTC
TRBV3-1/TRBV3-2	few	TRBD2	TRBJ2-1	CASSLAGGNEQFF	TGTGCCAGCAGCCTAGCGGGAGGCAATGAGCAGTTCTTC
TRBV27	once	NA	TRBJ1-4	CASSLTGWSSTNEKLFF	TGTGCCAGCAGTTTAACGGGTTGGTCCTCAACTAATGAAAAACTGTTTTTT
TRBV7-9	NA	NA	TRBJ1-4	CASSYGGATNEKLFF	TGTGCCAGCAGCTACGGAGGGGCAACTAATGAAAAACTGTTTTTT
TRBV5-1	NA	NA	TRBJ2-7	CASSSREGGEQYF	TGCGCCAGCAGCTCTCGGGAAGGTGGCGAGCAGTACTTC
TRBV6-1	NA	NA	TRBJ1-1	CASSEWPSEAFF	TGTGCCAGCAGTGAATGGCCCTCTGAAGCTTTCTTT
TRBV6-5	NA	TRBD1	TRBJ1-2	CASSPGQAYGYTF	TGTGCCAGCAGCCCCGGACAGGCCTATGGCTACACCTTC
TRBV27	NA	TRBD1	TRBJ1-5	CASAYRGSNQPQHF	TGTGCCAGCGCCTACAGGGGATCCAATCAGCCCCAGCATTTT
TRBV28	few	NA	TRBJ1-1	CASKSGDTEAFF	TGTGCCAGCAAGTCGGGGGACACTGAAGCTTTCTTT
TRBV5-1	NA	NA	TRBJ2-5	CASSRDTQETQYF	TGCGCCAGCAGCCGGGACACCCAAGAGACCCAGTACTTC
TRBV28	NA	NA	TRBJ2-1	CASSLGLSYNEQFF	TGTGCCAGCAGTTTAGGGCTTTCCTACAATGAGCAGTTCTTC
TRBV19	NA	NA	TRBJ2-5	CASSSSGGKETQYF	TGTGCCAGTAGTAGCTCTGGGGGGAAAGAGACCCAGTACTTC
TRBV2	NA	NA	TRBJ2-1	CASRERRDFEEQFF	TGTGCCAGCAGGGAGAGACGGGACTTCGAGGAGCAGTTCTTC
TRBV12-3/TRBV12-4	NA	NA	TRBJ2-5	CASGRLLGETQYF	TGTGCCAGCGGCCGGCTACTCGGGGAGACCCAGTACTTC
TRBV19	NA	NA	TRBJ1-5	CASAAGWRVNQPQHF	TGTGCCAGTGCCGCGGGGTGGAGGGTCAATCAGCCCCAGCATTTT
TRBV7-2	NA	NA	TRBJ2-1	CASSLRGLEQFF	TGTGCCAGCAGCTTAAGAGGACTAGAGCAGTTCTTC
TRBV5-1	NA	TRBD1	TRBJ2-7	CASSFRPQGNEQYF	TGCGCCAGCAGCTTTCGGCCACAGGGGAACGAGCAGTACTTC
TRBV2	NA	NA	TRBJ1-4	CASSVGATREKLFF	TGTGCCAGCAGTGTAGGGGCTACGAGGGAAAAACTGTTTTTT
TRBV11-2	NA	NA	TRBJ2-7	CASSPQGASYEQYF	TGTGCCAGCAGCCCCCAGGGCGCCTCCTACGAGCAGTACTTC
TRBV28	NA	NA	TRBJ2-3	CASSLPNTDTQYF	TGTGCCAGCAGTTTACCAAACACAGATACGCAGTATTTT
TRBV5-4	few	NA	TRBJ2-5	CASSHMDQETQYF	TGTGCCAGCAGCCACATGGACCAAGAGACCCAGTACTTC
TRBV12-3/TRBV12-4	NA	NA	TRBJ1-2	CASSPQGSYGYTF	TGTGCCAGCAGTCCCCAGGGCTCCTATGGCTACACCTTC
TRBV27	once	NA	TRBJ1-5	CASSLSQGGPQPQHF	TGTGCCAGCAGTTTATCGCAAGGGGGTCCTCAGCCCCAGCATTTT
TRBV5-1	NA	NA	TRBJ1-5	CASSLGPNRDNQPQHF	TGCGCCAGCAGCTTGGGACCTAACAGGGACAATCAGCCCCAGCATTTT
TRBV5-4	NA	NA	TRBJ2-5	CASSWRSRGSQETQYF	TGTGCCAGCAGCTGGAGGTCTCGGGGTAGCCAAGAGACCCAGTACTTC
TRBV24-1	few	TRBD1	TRBJ2-3	CATSDTGAPSTDTQYF	TGTGCCACCAGTGATACAGGGGCTCCTAGCACAGATACGCAGTATTTT
TRBV27	NA	TRBD1	TRBJ1-2	CASSLGQGANYGYTF	TGTGCCAGCAGTTTGGGTCAGGGGGCTAACTATGGCTACACCTTC
TRBV7-2	NA	TRBD1	TRBJ1-2	CASRAGGSGLGYTF	TGTGCCAGCAGGGCAGGGGGCTCGGGGCTTGGCTACACCTTC
TRBV4-2	NA	TRBD2	TRBJ2-1	CASSLPGGDFGQFF	TGTGCCAGCAGCCTGCCGGGGGGGGACTTCGGGCAGTTCTTC
TRBV28	NA	NA	TRBJ2-2	CASSLAGGTGELFF	TGTGCCAGCAGTTTAGCCGGGGGCACCGGGGAGCTGTTTTTT
TRBV7-6	once	TRBD2	TRBJ2-5	CASSLGPSGRETQYF	TGTGCCAGCAGCTTAGGACCTAGCGGGAGGGAGACCCAGTACTTC
TRBV5-6	few	NA	TRBJ1-4	CASSLGGGKEKLFF	TGTGCCAGCAGCTTGGGTGGGGGGAAAGAAAAACTGTTTTTT
TRBV15	NA	NA	TRBJ2-3	CATSRDRQSTDTQYF	TGTGCCACCAGCAGAGATCGACAATCCACAGATACGCAGTATTTT
TRBV29-1	NA	NA	TRBJ2-7	CSVSVVLGGQQYF	TGCAGCGTTTCGGTGGTTTTGGGGGGGCAGCAGTACTTC
TRBV9	NA	NA	TRBJ1-2	CASSVGMTGHNYGYTF	TGTGCCAGCAGCGTAGGGATGACGGGACATAACTATGGCTACACCTTC
TRBV5-1	NA	TRBD1	TRBJ1-1	CASTDRAEAFF	TGCGCCAGCACTGACAGGGCTGAAGCTTTCTTT
TRBV28	NA	TRBD1	TRBJ1-6	CASTSTPTTGASLHF	TGTGCCAGCACTTCTACCCCGACAACAGGGGCGTCCCTCCACTTT
TRBV5-1	NA	TRBD1	TRBJ1-2	CASSLGQGGYGYTF	TGCGCCAGCAGCTTGGGACAGGGCGGATATGGCTACACCTTC
TRBV13	NA	TRBD1	TRBJ1-3	CASSWTGSGNTIYF	TGTGCCAGCAGTTGGACAGGGAGTGGAAACACCATATATTTT
TRBV12-3/TRBV12-4	once	NA	TRBJ1-5	CASSFSSNQPQHF	TGTGCCAGCAGTTTTTCGAGCAATCAGCCCCAGCATTTT
TRBV5-1	NA	NA	TRBJ2-7	CASSSEGVGPYEQYF	TGCGCCAGCAGCTCCGAGGGCGTCGGTCCCTACGAGCAGTACTTC
TRBV9	NA	TRBD2	TRBJ2-2	CASAGAGETGELFF	TGTGCCAGCGCAGGAGCGGGAGAAACCGGGGAGCTGTTTTTT
TRBV5-1	NA	TRBD1	TRBJ1-2	CASSLSRQGAGYTF	TGCGCCAGCAGCTTGTCGAGACAGGGTGCTGGCTACACCTTC
TRBV3-1/TRBV3-2	few	TRBD2	TRBJ2-1	CASSQGALAGGPREQFF	TGTGCCAGCAGCCAAGGGGCCCTAGCGGGGGGGCCACGGGAGCAGTTCTTC
TRBV5-1	once	NA	TRBJ1-1	CASSLSNRGEAFF	TGCGCCAGCAGCTTGTCTAACCGGGGAGAAGCTTTCTTT
TRBV6-1	once	TRBD1	TRBJ1-1	CASSERRTGGTEAFF	TGTGCCAGCAGTGAACGTAGGACAGGGGGCACTGAAGCTTTCTTT